The clone carrying this T cell receptor (beta chain) showed up just once. The antigen is unknown. Produced via immunoSEQ multiplex PCR; TCRdb's table is partial and in-frame only. The table records about 64,000 clones, more than 60% of them present only once. The data stem from a study of vaccination effects on CD4 cells after COVID-19. Findings and caveats of the study: Post-vaccine spike-reactive clones in convalescents were mainly new vaccine-induced clones. Early post-infection timepoints were missing from the study, which also had few convalescent patients.

Cultured cells yielded isolated CD4+ T cells after 10 to 11 days. Trimming stripped 3 bases from V and 0 bases from J, with 11 bases between. Germline values: CDR1 KGHSH, CDR2 LQKENI. The CDR3 has 15 amino acids. This sequence originates from a human donor who had a prior SARS-CoV-2 infection. The specimen was CD4+ T cells from PBMCs cultured without peptide, collected before COVID-19 vaccination. V and J are TRBV18 and TRBJ1-1; D is unresolved. The CDR3: CASSPRATLNTEAFF. In nucleotides, the CDR3 is TGTGCCAGCTCACCTAGGGCAACCTTGAACACTGAAGCTTTCTTT.